This TCR beta chain was sequenced for a study of Ad26.COV2.S vaccination and SARS-CoV-2 variants. As to treatment: roughly 20 received Ad26.COV2.S at low or high dose, single or two shots; 5 received placebo; per-sample allocation not given. Day 63 after the first vaccine or placebo injection was the time point for sampling. General study results and limits: Quantification of TCR breadth and depth may have yielded underestimates of total T cell responses. Vaccinees reportedly had broad spike-specific CD8+ and CD4+ T cell responses.

Sequencing used immunoSEQ multiplex PCR; TCRdb keeps in-frame clones, though not all of them. The sample includes about 350,000 clones, around 88% of them seen just once. In regard to this clone: Its antigen is undetermined.

This CDR3 comprises 14 residues. J lost 4 bases, V lost 7 bases, and 7 bases had no gene match. Germline V gene data show CDR1 as SGHTA and CDR2 as FQGNSA. The origin of this receptor is a person between 18 and 60 years old who received the Ad26.COV2.S COVID-19 vaccine or a placebo. V and J are TRBV7-2 and TRBJ2-3; 8 nucleotides match TRBD2. Sequences were derived from peripheral blood, sampled in a trial of Ad26.COV2.S vaccine versus placebo. The CDR3 coding sequence is TGTGCCAGCAACGAGGGACTAGTGCCAGATACGCAGTATTTT. Residues: CASNEGLVPDTQYF.